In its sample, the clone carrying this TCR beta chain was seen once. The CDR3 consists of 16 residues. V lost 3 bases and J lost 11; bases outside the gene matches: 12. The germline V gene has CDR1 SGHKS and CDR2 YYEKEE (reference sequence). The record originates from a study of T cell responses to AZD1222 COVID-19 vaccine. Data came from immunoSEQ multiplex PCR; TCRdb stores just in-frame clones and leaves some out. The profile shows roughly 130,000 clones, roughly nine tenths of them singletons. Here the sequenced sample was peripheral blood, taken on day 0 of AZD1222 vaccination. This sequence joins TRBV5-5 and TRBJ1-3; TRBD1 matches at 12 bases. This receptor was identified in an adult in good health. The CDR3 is CASSWTGTGGDQAIYF. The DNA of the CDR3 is TGTGCCAGCAGCTGGACCGGGACAGGGGGCGACCAGGCCATATATTTT.